This T cell receptor beta chain is from a study of shared T cell receptors in the human thymus. The V end was cut by 7 bases, the J end by 2 bases, with 9 bases between. The CDR3 length is 13 residues. Germline V CDR1 and CDR2: SGHRS, YFSETQ. Repertoires were generated with immunoSEQ multiplex PCR, while TCRdb's copy carries only in-frame clones and drops some. Here the sample spans 600,000 to 900,000 clones, roughly 88% being singletons. This sample also appeared in a second study, on human thymus T cells. That study reports: Thymus was obtained from resections taken during corrective heart surgery. Thymic as well as blood repertoires seemed to favor certain V and J genes unevenly. Related work showed strongly overlapping thymic repertoires across unrelated individuals.

Source material: thymocytes. This chain connects TRBV5-1 to TRBJ2-2, with D tentatively TRBD1 (5 bases). The source is a girl younger than two with a congenital heart defect. In DNA form, the CDR3 reads TGCGCCAGCCACCAGGGAAACACCGGGGAGCTGTTTTTT. Protein product: CASHQGNTGELFF.